These T cell receptor beta chains were read from a single sample in a study of lymphopenia after photon versus proton radiotherapy. Data came from immunoSEQ multiplex PCR; TCRdb stores just in-frame clones and leaves some out. The sample consists of tens of thousands of clones, approximately 87% of them appearing once. The sequencing used peripheral blood, collected from a patient treated with proton-based radiotherapy. These receptors originate from a woman in her sixties with cholangiocarcinoma. Some clones in this sample may be carry-over from other donors' samples. CDR3s include the opening cysteine and the closing phenylalanine or tryptophan. Fields, in order: J gene, V gene, CDR3 protein.

J gene: TRBJ2-2; V gene: TRBV27; CDR3 protein: CASSLLAGANTGELFF
J gene: TRBJ1-5; V gene: TRBV28; CDR3 protein: CASRDTPYGQPQHF
J gene: TRBJ2-7; V gene: TRBV18; CDR3 protein: CASSPLGTGGVPLEQYF
J gene: TRBJ2-3; V gene: TRBV29-1; CDR3 protein: CSVDTGTDTQYF
J gene: TRBJ1-3; V gene: TRBV5-1; CDR3 protein: CASSPEAWSSGNTIYF
J gene: TRBJ2-4; V gene: TRBV7-9; CDR3 protein: CASSPLAVLAKNIQYF
J gene: TRBJ1-5; V gene: TRBV12-5; CDR3 protein: CASGEGGAQPQHF
J gene: TRBJ2-2; V gene: TRBV5-1; CDR3 protein: CASTFVIQDRSGELFF
J gene: TRBJ1-6; V gene: TRBV2; CDR3 protein: CASSEGGSALHF
J gene: TRBJ2-5; V gene: TRBV7-7; CDR3 protein: CASSQTGTTKETQYF
J gene: TRBJ1-2; V gene: TRBV4-1; CDR3 protein: CASSQHRGGGYTF
J gene: TRBJ2-3; V gene: TRBV5-1; CDR3 protein: CASSRDGTSTDTQYF
J gene: TRBJ2-7; V gene: TRBV6-6; CDR3 protein: CASSYSTGREQYF
J gene: TRBJ1-2; V gene: TRBV7-2; CDR3 protein: CASSLEYGYTF
J gene: TRBJ2-1; V gene: TRBV18; CDR3 protein: CASSRRENDYNEQFF
J gene: TRBJ2-1; V gene: TRBV25-1; CDR3 protein: CASSDVGPVAYNEQFF
J gene: TRBJ1-5; V gene: TRBV2; CDR3 protein: CASSDGVSNQPQHF
J gene: TRBJ2-5; V gene: TRBV5-1; CDR3 protein: CASSMTGVETQYF
J gene: TRBJ1-6; V gene: TRBV5-6; CDR3 protein: CASSLDFNGGPLHF
J gene: TRBJ2-7; V gene: TRBV18; CDR3 protein: CASSPTPGAYEQYF
J gene: TRBJ1-5; V gene: TRBV10-2; CDR3 protein: CASSDLGGSPHF
J gene: TRBJ2-1; V gene: TRBV29-1; CDR3 protein: CSGAQASGRGAQFF
J gene: TRBJ2-1; V gene: TRBV29-1; CDR3 protein: CSVYGLAGGKNEQFF
J gene: TRBJ2-6; V gene: TRBV19; CDR3 protein: CASLSSGANVLTF
J gene: TRBJ2-2; V gene: TRBV5-1; CDR3 protein: CASSLASFGGELFF
J gene: TRBJ2-3; V gene: TRBV7-8; CDR3 protein: CASSLGPSTDTQYF